These 11 T cell receptor beta chains were sequenced from one sample in a study of T-cell reconstitution after alpha-beta-depleted transplantation in children. Unique molecular identifiers were incorporated when the TCRbeta library was constructed. A single record per CDR3 protein comes from TCRdb applying MiXCR to the PCR reads. The sample yields 200,000 to 300,000 distinct CDR3 sequences, 12% seen once. This sample comprised PBMCs from the stem cell graft donor, obtained from the stem cell graft. The receptor set was obtained from a human donor who donated a stem cell graft to a child with acute lymphoblastic leukemia.

V is TRBV4-3 and J is TRBJ2-2, with no clear D. The germline V gene encodes CDR1 LGHNA and CDR2 YSLEER. Trimming removed 0 bases from V and 4 bases from J, with 6 bases in between. The CDR3 runs to 14 residues. CDR3 DNA: TGCGCCAGCAGCCAAGACGGAGCCACCGGGGAGCTGTTTTTT. Translated, it gives CASSQDGATGELFF.

This clonotype occurred many times. As DNA, the CDR3 is TGTGCCTCCTCCGAGGGGCCTGGAAACATTCAGTACTTC. Its translation: CASSEGPGNIQYF. The chain has TRBV30 and TRBJ2-4; tentatively, D is TRBD1 or TRBD2 (5 bases each). CDR1 GTSNPN and CDR2 SVGIG come from the germline V gene (reference sequence). V was pared by 7 bases and J by 6 bases, with 16 bases between. The CDR3 is 13 residues long. Together with reference TRBV30 and TRBJ2-4, the CDR3 gives the full variable domain: SQTIHQWPATLVQPVGSPLSLECTVEGTSNPNLYWYRQAAGRGLQLLFYSVGIGQISSEVPQNLSASRPQDRQFILSSKKLLLSDSGFYLCASSEGPGNIQYFGAGTRLSVL.

This clonotype occurred many times. This chain joins TRBV7-2 and TRBJ1-6, with a possible D match to TRBD1 (5 bases). The germline V gene encodes CDR1 SGHTA and CDR2 FQGNSA. The CDR3 is 16 amino acids. The V and J ends lost 4 bases and 2 bases respectively, with 12 bases between them. CDR3 sequence: CASSSETVAYNSPLHF. The CDR3 nucleotides are TGTGCCAGCAGCTCAGAGACAGTAGCCTATAATTCACCCCTCCACTTT.

The chain couples TRBV4-2 to TRBJ2-2; 7 bases agree with TRBD2. Germline CDR1 reads LGHNA; CDR2 reads YNFKEQ. V shed 0 bases and J 7 bases; nucleotides not matched to a gene: 5. This CDR3 region has 15 residues. This chain's CDR3 is CASSQDRLADGELFF. CDR3 nucleotide sequence: TGTGCCAGCAGCCAAGATAGGCTAGCGGACGGGGAGCTGTTTTTT.

This clonotype occurred many times. The V and J genes are TRBV29-1 and TRBJ1-1; no reliable D call. The CDR3 has 13 residues. The V end was cut by 7 bases, the J end by 0 bases, with 12 bases between. Germline loops: CDR1 SQVTM, CDR2 ANQGSEA. The CDR3 bases are TGCAGCGGATGGAGAGAATTGAACACTGAAGCTTTCTTT. It codes for CSGWRELNTEAFF.

This clonotype came up many times. The chain has TRBV30 and TRBJ2-5; TRBD1 or TRBD2 may be the D gene (7 bases each). V was trimmed by 2 bases and J by 5 bases, leaving 21 bases between them. The CDR3 covers 16 residues. Germline V lookup: CDR1 GTSNPN, CDR2 SVGIG (reference sequence). CDR3 nucleotides: TGTGCCTGGAGTACACCCATGGGAGGGGGCTTCGAGACCCAGTACTTC. It yields the protein CAWSTPMGGGFETQYF.

This clonotype was seen more than once but under ten times. The rearrangement joins TRBV27 to TRBJ1-2; TRBD1 matches 9 bases. The CDR3 is made up of 16 amino acids. Germline CDR1 is MNHEY and CDR2 is SMNVEV (reference sequence). V shed 8 bases, J shed 1 base, and the junction held 11 bases outside the gene matches. CDR3 in amino acids: CASHDSGTGSNYGYTF. The CDR3 bases are TGTGCCAGCCACGACTCCGGGACAGGGAGTAACTATGGCTACACCTTC.

This clonotype was found many times. The V call is TRBV24-1, the J call TRBJ2-5; TRBD1 matches at 7 bases. V gave up 1 base and J gave up 3 bases; unmatched junction bases: 7. The germline V gene has CDR1 KGHDR and CDR2 SFDVKD. The CDR3 runs to 16 residues. Written as DNA, the CDR3 is TGTGCCACCAGTGATTTCCGGGACAGTAAGAAAGAGACCCAGTACTTC. As protein: CATSDFRDSKKETQYF.

V usage is TRBV25-1 and J usage is TRBJ1-5; D is unresolved. The CDR3 extends over 13 amino acids. Germline V gives CDR1 MGHDK, CDR2 SYGVNS. The V end lost 1 base, the J end lost 6 bases, and 7 bases lay between the germline ends. The DNA for the CDR3 is TGTGCCAGCAGTGAATCTTACGGTCAGCCCCAGCATTTT. Its protein product is CASSESYGQPQHF.

This clonotype was seen repeatedly, ten times or more. The chain combines TRBV9 with TRBJ2-1; 10 bases map to TRBD2. This CDR3 has 15 residues. Germline trimming cut 0 bases from V and 7 bases from J; bases unmatched to any gene: 4. CDR1 SGDLS and CDR2 YYNGEE come from the germline V gene. The CDR3 DNA reads TGTGCCAGCAGCGTAGCTAGCGGGAGTTGGAATGAGCAGTTCTTC. Translated, it gives CASSVASGSWNEQFF.

This clonotype was seen ten or more times. This rearrangement joins TRBV28 to TRBJ2-7; D might be TRBD1 or TRBD2, each matching 5 bases. Trimming stripped 8 bases from V and 3 bases from J, with 17 bases between. Germline CDR1 is MDHEN and CDR2 is SYDVKM. The CDR3 length is 14 residues. The CDR3 sequence is CASGTPGLNYEQYF. The CDR3 DNA reads TGTGCCAGCGGGACCCCTGGGCTGAACTACGAGCAGTACTTC.